In this sample, the clone carrying this T cell receptor beta chain turned up a few times. The antigen remains undetermined. Trimming removed 6 bases from V and 4 bases from J, with 19 bases in between. From germline, CDR1 is KGHSY and CDR2 FQNENV. CDR3 length: 15 residues. Each CDR3 protein gets one entry after TCRdb re-called the RT-PCR reads with MiXCR. The sample lists just over 300,000 distinct CDR3 sequences, 21% occurring once. The data were taken from a study of response to subunit inactivated influenza vaccine. Notes on the study in general: Researchers suggested that each seasonal influenza vaccination recruits few new T cells.

The input for sequencing was PBMCs from blood, taken about 20 months after vaccination. The sequence derives from a man aged 50-75 years who received an inactivated influenza vaccine. The chain recombines TRBV16 with TRBJ2-7; perhaps D is TRBD1 or TRBD2 (5 bases each). In nucleotides, the CDR3 is TGTGCCAGCAGTCCTACCGGGACGACTTTTTACGAGCAGTACTTC. Its protein product is CASSPTGTTFYEQYF.